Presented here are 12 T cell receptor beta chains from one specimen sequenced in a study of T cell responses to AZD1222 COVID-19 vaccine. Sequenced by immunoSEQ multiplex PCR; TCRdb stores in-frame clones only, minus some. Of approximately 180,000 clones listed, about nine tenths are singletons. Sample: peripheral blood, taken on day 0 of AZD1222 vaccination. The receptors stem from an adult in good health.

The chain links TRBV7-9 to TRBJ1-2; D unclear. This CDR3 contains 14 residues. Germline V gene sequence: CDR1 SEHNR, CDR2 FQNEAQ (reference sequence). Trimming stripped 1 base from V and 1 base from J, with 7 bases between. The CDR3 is CASSLGPVNYGYTF. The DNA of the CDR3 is TGTGCCAGCAGCTTAGGGCCAGTTAACTATGGCTACACCTTC.

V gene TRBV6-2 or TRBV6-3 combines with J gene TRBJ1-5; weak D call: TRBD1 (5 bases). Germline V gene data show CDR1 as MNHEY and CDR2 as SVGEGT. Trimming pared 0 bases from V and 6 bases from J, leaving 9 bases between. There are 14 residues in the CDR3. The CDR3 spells CASSYSRGVQPQHF. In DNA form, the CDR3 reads TGTGCCAGCAGTTACTCGAGAGGGGTTCAGCCCCAGCATTTT.

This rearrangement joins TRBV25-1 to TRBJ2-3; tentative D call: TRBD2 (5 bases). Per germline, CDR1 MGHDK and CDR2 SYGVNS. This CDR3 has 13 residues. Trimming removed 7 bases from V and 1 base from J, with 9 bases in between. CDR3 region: CASTPGGTDTQYF. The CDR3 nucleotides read TGTGCCAGCACCCCCGGGGGCACAGATACGCAGTATTTT.

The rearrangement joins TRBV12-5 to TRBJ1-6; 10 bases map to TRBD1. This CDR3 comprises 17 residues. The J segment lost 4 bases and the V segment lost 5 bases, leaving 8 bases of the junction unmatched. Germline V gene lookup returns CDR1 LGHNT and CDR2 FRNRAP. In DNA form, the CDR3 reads TGTGCTAGTGGTCCGGAGACAGGGGGCTTTTATAATTCACCCCTCCACTTT. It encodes CASGPETGGFYNSPLHF.

CDR3 amino acids: CASSYSSPGQRPFF. Written as DNA, the CDR3 is TGTGCCAGCAGTTACTCGTCACCGGGACAGAGGCCTTTCTTT. The chain employs TRBV6-5 and TRBJ1-1, with 7 positions matching TRBD1. Per the germline V gene, CDR1 is MNHEY and CDR2 is SVGAGI. The CDR3 totals 14 residues. The V segment lost 0 bases and the J segment 12 bases; nucleotides outside the gene matches: 10.

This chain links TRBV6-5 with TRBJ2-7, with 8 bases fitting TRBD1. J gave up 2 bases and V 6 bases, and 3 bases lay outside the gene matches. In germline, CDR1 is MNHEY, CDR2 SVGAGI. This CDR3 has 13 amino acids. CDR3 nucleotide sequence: TGTGCCAGCAGGAAACAGGGGGCCTACGAGCAGTACTTC. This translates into CASRKQGAYEQYF.

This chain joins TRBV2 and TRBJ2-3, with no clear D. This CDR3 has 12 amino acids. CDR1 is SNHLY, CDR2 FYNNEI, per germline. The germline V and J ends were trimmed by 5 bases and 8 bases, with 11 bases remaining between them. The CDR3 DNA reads TGTGCCAGCAGTCCCCCTGCTGGTACGCAGTATTTT. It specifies CASSPPAGTQYF.

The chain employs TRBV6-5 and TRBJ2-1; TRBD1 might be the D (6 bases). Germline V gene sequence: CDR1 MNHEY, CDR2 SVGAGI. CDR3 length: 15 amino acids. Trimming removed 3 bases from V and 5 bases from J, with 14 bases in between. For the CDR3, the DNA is TGTGCCAGCAGTTATGACGGACAGCCAGACAATGAGCAGTTCTTC. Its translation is CASSYDGQPDNEQFF.

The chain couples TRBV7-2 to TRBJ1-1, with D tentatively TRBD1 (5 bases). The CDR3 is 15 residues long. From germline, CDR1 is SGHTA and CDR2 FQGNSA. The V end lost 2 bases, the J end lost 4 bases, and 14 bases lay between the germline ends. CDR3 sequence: CASSLNGQRGTEAFF. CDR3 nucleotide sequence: TGTGCCAGCAGCTTAAACGGCCAGAGGGGCACTGAAGCTTTCTTT.

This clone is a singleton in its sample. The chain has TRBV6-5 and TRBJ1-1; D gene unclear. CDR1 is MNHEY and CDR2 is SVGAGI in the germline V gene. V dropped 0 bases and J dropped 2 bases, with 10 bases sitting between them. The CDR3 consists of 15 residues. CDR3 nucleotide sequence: TGTGCCAGCAGTTACTCGTCTCCGGTTAACACTGAAGCTTTCTTT. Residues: CASSYSSPVNTEAFF.

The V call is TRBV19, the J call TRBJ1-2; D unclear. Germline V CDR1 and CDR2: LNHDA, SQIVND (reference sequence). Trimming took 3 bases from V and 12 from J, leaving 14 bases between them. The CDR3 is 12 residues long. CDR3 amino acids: CASSILGSFHTF. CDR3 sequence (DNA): TGTGCCAGTAGTATTCTGGGCAGTTTCCACACCTTC. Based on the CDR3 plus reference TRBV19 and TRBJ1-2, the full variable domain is DGGITQSPKYLFRKEGQNVTLSCEQNLNHDAMYWYRQDPGQGLRLIYYSQIVNDFQKGDIAEGYSVSREKKESFPLTVTSAQKNPTAFYLCASSILGSFHTFGSGTRLTVV.

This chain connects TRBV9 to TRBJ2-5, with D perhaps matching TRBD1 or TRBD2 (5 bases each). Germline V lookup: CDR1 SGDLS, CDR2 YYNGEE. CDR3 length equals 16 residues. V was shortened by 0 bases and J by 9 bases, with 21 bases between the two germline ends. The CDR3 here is CASSVEAGRGRVPQYF. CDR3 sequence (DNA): TGTGCCAGCAGCGTAGAGGCAGGGAGAGGAAGGGTCCCCCAGTACTTC.